Below, 21 T cell receptor beta chains from the same sample are listed, as sequenced in a study of T cells in Graves' hyperthyroidism and ophthalmopathy. Regions amplified from RNA transcripts were the TCR beta CDR3 regions. RT-PCR in the first round (using the HTBI primer set) targeted the TCR CDR3. TCRdb ran MiXCR on the multiplex PCR reads and lists one entry per CDR3 protein. Altogether about 600,000 distinct CDR3 sequences are present, 14% being singletons, with the ten largest covering 12%. The sequenced sample was blood. These receptors came from a woman between 50 and 59 years old with Graves' ophthalmopathy.

This clonotype was detected ten times or more. The chain is built from TRBV5-1 and TRBJ2-3; no clear D gene. The CDR3 runs to 13 residues. The V gene's germline CDR1 is SGHRS and CDR2 YFSETQ. V was trimmed by 0 bases and J by 2 bases, leaving 4 bases between them. CDR3 in DNA: TGCGCCAGCAGCTTGGATGCCACAGATACGCAGTATTTT. It specifies CASSLDATDTQYF.

This clonotype was seen many times. This chain links TRBV7-8 with TRBJ2-7, with 12 bases matching TRBD2. The CDR3 sequence is 16 residues long. V was pared by 6 bases and J by 0 bases, with 6 bases of the junction left unmatched. Germline values: CDR1 SGHVS, CDR2 FQNEAQ. CDR3 sequence (DNA): TGTGCCAGCAGGACTAGCGGGGGTTCTAGCTCCTACGAGCAGTACTTC. Its protein product is CASRTSGGSSSYEQYF.

This clonotype was detected many times. V usage is TRBV10-3 and J usage is TRBJ2-7, with D possibly being TRBD1 (5 bases). The CDR3 contains 14 residues. Between the trimmed V and J ends, which lost 6 bases and 3 bases, there was a span of 15 bases. In germline, CDR1 is ENHRY, CDR2 SYGVKD. CDR3 sequence: CAISQGSSGYEQYF. CDR3 in DNA: TGTGCCATCAGCCAGGGCAGCTCAGGCTACGAGCAGTACTTC.

This clonotype has a count of ten or more. This rearrangement joins TRBV11-2 to TRBJ2-3; 11 nucleotides align to TRBD2. The CDR3 runs 17 residues. Trimming cost V 1 base and J 3 bases; bases outside gene matches: 6. The germline V gene encodes CDR1 SGHAT and CDR2 FQNNGV. CDR3 bases: TGTGCCAGCAGCTTAGTCCTAGCGGGAGGTGTTACAGATACGCAGTATTTT. Translating it yields CASSLVLAGGVTDTQYF. Variable domain in full (rest from reference TRBV11-2 and TRBJ2-3): EAGVAQSPRYKIIEKRQSVAFWCNPISGHATLYWYQQILGQGPKLLIQFQNNGVVDDSQLPKDRFSAERLKGVDSTLKIQPAKLEDSAVYLCASSLVLAGGVTDTQYFGPGTRLTVL.

The V gene is TRBV4-3, the J gene TRBJ2-3; 9 positions agree with TRBD2. V shed 2 bases, J shed 3 bases, and the junction held 6 bases outside the gene matches. This CDR3 region has 16 residues. Germline lookup yields CDR1 LGHNA and CDR2 YSLEER. The CDR3 sequence is CASSQYSAGGTDTQYF. In DNA, the CDR3 is TGCGCCAGCAGCCAATACTCAGCGGGAGGAACAGATACGCAGTATTTT.

This clonotype was detected ten times or more. The chain links TRBV7-2 to TRBJ1-3; D uncertain. V shed 2 bases and J shed 3 bases, with 8 bases lying between them. The CDR3 covers 14 residues. Germline CDR1 and CDR2: SGHTA and FQGNSA. This CDR3 reads CASSLSSYGNTIYF. CDR3 nucleotides: TGTGCCAGCAGCTTATCATCTTATGGAAACACCATATATTTT.

This chain links TRBV27 with TRBJ1-5; D remains ambiguous. Trimming cost V 6 bases and J 2 bases, with 17 bases left between them. The CDR3 loop spans 16 amino acids. Germline assignment: CDR1 MNHEY and CDR2 SMNVEV (reference sequence). CDR3 loop: CASSRAISVGNQPQHF. The CDR3 DNA follows: TGTGCCAGCAGCCGGGCTATAAGCGTAGGCAATCAGCCCCAGCATTTT.

This clonotype was detected a few times. This sequence joins TRBV4-2 and TRBJ2-5, with 8 bases lining up with TRBD2. With V trimmed by 0 bases and J by 1 base, 4 bases remained unmatched. The CDR3 contains 16 residues. Germline CDR1 is LGHNA and CDR2 is YNFKEQ. The CDR3 coding sequence is TGTGCCAGCAGCCAAGATCTTAGCGGGGTCCAAGAGACCCAGTACTTC. This sequence encodes CASSQDLSGVQETQYF.

This clonotype was picked up many times. The chain combines TRBV29-1 with TRBJ2-3, with D possibly TRBD2 on 6 matching bases. CDR1 and CDR2 from the germline V gene are SQVTM and ANQGSEA. The CDR3 loop spans 14 amino acids. Trimming left V 6 bases short and J 3 bases short, with 16 bases between. CDR3 residues: CSVAGTGLTDTQYF. The CDR3 DNA reads as TGCAGCGTCGCTGGGACTGGCCTTACAGATACGCAGTATTTT.

This clonotype appeared a few times. This chain connects TRBV12-3 or TRBV12-4 to TRBJ1-2, with D unresolved. This CDR3 has 12 amino acids. The V end lost 8 bases, the J end lost 2 bases, and 9 bases lay between the germline ends. The CDR3 coding sequence is TGTGCCAGCGGAGGTCCCAACTATGGCTACACCTTC. Protein: CASGGPNYGYTF.

The chain is built from TRBV4-1 and TRBJ1-1; the D gene is possibly TRBD1 (6 bases). V dropped 3 bases and J dropped 6 bases, with 26 bases sitting between them. CDR1 is MGHRA, CDR2 YSYEKL, per germline. The CDR3 runs 18 residues. DNA of the CDR3: TGCGCCAGCAGCCATAGGCGGGGGGCGCTTTCCTTGAGCGCTGAAGCTTTCTTT. It specifies CASSHRRGALSLSAEAFF.

This clonotype has a count of ten or more. This rearrangement joins TRBV5-8 to TRBJ1-1; D not resolved. Germline CDR1 SGHTS, CDR2 YDEGEE. The CDR3 has 13 amino acids. Trimming stripped 3 bases from V and 4 bases from J, with 10 bases between. The CDR3, as DNA: TGTGCCAGCAGCTACTCAACCTTCACTGAAGCTTTCTTT. Encoded protein: CASSYSTFTEAFF.

The V and J genes are TRBV4-1 and TRBJ1-5; 9 bases match TRBD1. The CDR3 is 16 amino acids. The V gene end was trimmed by 1 base and the J gene end by 1 base; junction bases not matched to a gene: 2. Germline-derived CDR1 and CDR2 are MGHRA and YSYEKL. For the CDR3, the DNA is TGCGCCAGCAGCCAAGTAGACAGGGGGAGCAATCAGCCCCAGCATTTT. Translating it yields CASSQVDRGSNQPQHF.

This clonotype was counted ten times or more. This chain connects TRBV18 to TRBJ2-1; possible D gene TRBD2, 7 bases. Germline-derived CDR1 and CDR2 are KGHSH and LQKENI. This CDR3 has 17 residues. V lost 4 bases, J lost 1 base, and 17 bases lay in between. The CDR3 loop reads CASSRITRGASYNEQFF. The DNA of the CDR3 is TGTGCCAGCTCACGCATAACACGGGGGGCGTCCTACAATGAGCAGTTCTTC.

The rearrangement joins TRBV3-2 to TRBJ1-2. TRBV3-2 is assigned pseudogene status. The CDR3 contains 15 residues. CDR3 region: CASSQGCGRAEGYTF. The CDR3 nucleotides read TGTGCCAGCAGCCAAGGTTGCGGCAGGGCGGAAGGCTACACCTTC.

This clonotype was counted many times. V usage is TRBV28 and J usage is TRBJ1-2, with D maybe TRBD1 (6 bases). The germline gives CDR1 MDHEN, CDR2 SYDVKM. There are 15 residues in the CDR3. The ends were cut back, 5 bases at V and 3 bases at J, with 16 bases in the middle. CDR3 loop: CASSTRTALDYGYTF. CDR3 nucleotides: TGTGCCAGCAGTACCAGGACAGCCCTTGACTATGGCTACACCTTC.

This clonotype was observed a handful of times. This chain joins TRBV19 and TRBJ2-7, with 7 bases that match TRBD2. The CDR3 has 13 residues. V lost 7 bases to trimming and J lost 2 bases; unmatched junction nucleotides: 5. Germline V gene data show CDR1 as LNHDA and CDR2 as SQIVND (reference sequence). The CDR3 nucleotides are TGTGCCAGTACCCAGGGAGGGCCCTACGAGCAGTACTTC. As protein: CASTQGGPYEQYF.

Ten or more counts support this clonotype. Relative to the germline gene, one junction end is altered; a read error may explain this. The rearrangement uses TRBV5-1 and TRBJ2-5; TRBD2 agrees at 8 bases. The germline V gene encodes CDR1 SGHRS and CDR2 YFSETQ. CDR3 length: 10 amino acids. CDR3 nucleotide sequence: TGTGCCAGCGGGGGCGAGACCCAGTACTTC. Protein: CASGGETQYF.

This clonotype was picked up many times. V and J are TRBV27 and TRBJ2-7; 8 bases line up with TRBD1. Trimming removed 3 bases from V and 6 bases from J; junction bases left unmatched: 7. The CDR3 runs 14 residues. Germline V gene data show CDR1 as MNHEY and CDR2 as SMNVEV (reference sequence). The CDR3 protein is CASSFSLDRGEQYF. In nucleotides, the CDR3 is TGTGCCAGCAGTTTTTCCTTAGACAGGGGCGAGCAGTACTTC.

V is TRBV4-3 and J is TRBJ1-1; 8 bases are a match to TRBD1. There are 21 residues in the CDR3. Germline-derived CDR1 and CDR2 are LGHNA and YSLEER. The trim removed 5 bases at V and 1 base at J, leaving 24 bases unmatched. The CDR3 loop reads CASSALVTTALTGAANTEAFF. The CDR3 DNA reads TGCGCCAGCAGCGCGTTAGTAACGACAGCGTTGACAGGGGCGGCGAACACTGAAGCTTTCTTT.

There are a few counts of this clonotype. This chain uses TRBV12-5 with TRBJ2-5; 7 bases map to TRBD1. Germline V gene sequence: CDR1 LGHNT, CDR2 FRNRAP. After removal of 7 bases from V and 5 bases from J, the junction contained 7 bases not matched to a gene. CDR3 length: 13 amino acids. DNA of the CDR3: TGTGCTAGTGTTCACAGGGGTGGCGAGACCCAGTACTTC. This codes for CASVHRGGETQYF.